One and the same sample provided the 19 T cell receptor beta chains below, sequenced in a study of shared clonotypes between healthy human individuals. Some clones are missing from TCRdb's copy, which holds only in-frame ones; the method was immunoSEQ multiplex PCR. The table records about 1.9 million clones, roughly 95% of them present only once. CD45RO-negative CD8 cells positively selected for CCR7 made up the naive population, which excluded terminally differentiated effector memory CD45RA+ cells. The sequencing sample was made of naive CD8+ T cells from PBMCs. The receptors were sampled from a man aged 18 to 30 in good health. Some clones in this sample may be carry-over from other donors' samples.

The chain recombines TRBV27 with TRBJ2-6, with D tentatively TRBD1 (5 bases). This CDR3 region has 16 residues. CDR1 is MNHEY and CDR2 is SMNVEV in the germline V gene (reference sequence). Trimming shortened V by 6 bases and J by 0 bases, and 12 bases separated the two germline ends. The CDR3 here is CASRTGLLSGANVLTF. CDR3 nucleotides: TGTGCCAGCAGAACAGGTCTACTCTCTGGGGCCAACGTCCTGACTTTC.

The chain carries TRBV29-1 and TRBJ2-5; perhaps D is TRBD1 or TRBD2 (5 bases each). The J call may be mistaken, given a closer DNA end match to TRBJ2-7. Germline V gene lookup returns CDR1 SQVTM and CDR2 ANQGSEA. This CDR3 has 14 amino acids. The chain's CDR3 is CSVEITRERYEQYF. Written as DNA, the CDR3 is TGCAGCGTTGAGATCACCAGGGAGCGCTACGAGCAGTACTTC.

This rearrangement joins TRBV20-1 to TRBJ2-7; D uncertain. The CDR3 consists of 11 residues. With 2 bases removed from V and 0 bases from J, the gap between germline ends came to 2 bases. CDR1 DFQATT and CDR2 SNEGSKA come from the germline V gene (reference sequence). The CDR3 nucleotides are TGCAGTGCTAGATTCTCCTACGAGCAGTACTTC. This translates into CSARFSYEQYF.

This rearrangement joins TRBV7-9 to TRBJ1-4, with 8 positions matching TRBD1. Unmatched junction bases numbered 10, after V lost 5 bases and J lost 8 bases. Germline CDR1 and CDR2: SEHNR and FQNEAQ (reference sequence). The CDR3 consists of 15 residues. CDR3 loop: CASSAWTGMYEKLFF. The CDR3 bases are TGTGCCAGCAGCGCTTGGACAGGGATGTACGAAAAACTGTTTTTT.

This clone was counted only a few times. The gene calls are TRBV27 and TRBJ1-5, with D perhaps TRBD1 (5 bases). The CDR3 has 14 residues. The V gene lost 4 bases and the J gene lost 5 bases, with 12 bases spanning the gap. The germline CDR1 and CDR2 sequences are MNHEY and SMNVEV (reference sequence). For the CDR3, the DNA is TGTGCCAGCAGTTGGGCGGGGGGTGATCAGCCCCAGCATTTT. Amino acid sequence: CASSWAGGDQPQHF.

Regarding this clone: Within the sample, other DNA sequences also encode this same CDR3. The chain combines TRBV19 with TRBJ1-1; no clear D. The CDR3 is made up of 14 amino acids. CDR1 and CDR2 from the germline V gene are LNHDA and SQIVND (reference sequence). Trimming removed 4 bases at V and 1 base at J, with 10 bases between. Written as DNA, the CDR3 is TGTGCCAGTAGTACCCGGACGGGGAACACTGAAGCTTTCTTT. This codes for CASSTRTGNTEAFF.

Concerning this clone itself: The same CDR3 is also encoded by other DNA sequences in this sample. The rearrangement uses TRBV6-5 and TRBJ2-1; 7 bases agree with TRBD1. J was trimmed by 1 base and V by 0 bases; bases with no gene match: 0. CDR3 size: 15 residues. The germline gives CDR1 MNHEY, CDR2 SVGAGI. The CDR3 DNA reads TGTGCCAGCAGTTACTCCAGGGGGTCCTACAATGAGCAGTTCTTC. Residues: CASSYSRGSYNEQFF.

This clone has just one count. V gene TRBV4-3 combines with J gene TRBJ2-7; D unresolved. The CDR3 is 16 residues long. CDR1 and CDR2 from the germline V gene are LGHNA and YSLEER. V gave up 0 bases and J gave up 2 bases, with 14 bases separating them. The CDR3: CASSQEHYRFAYEQYF. CDR3 bases: TGCGCCAGCAGCCAAGAGCATTACAGATTTGCCTACGAGCAGTACTTC.

The chain is built from TRBV29-1 and TRBJ2-7, with a possible D match to TRBD2 (5 bases). Germline CDR1 and CDR2: SQVTM and ANQGSEA. This CDR3 region has 10 residues. Trimming removed 5 bases from V and 5 bases from J, with 7 bases in between. CDR3 coding DNA: TGCAGCGTTTGGGGAGACGAGCAGTACTTC. Encoded protein: CSVWGDEQYF.

The chain is built from TRBV7-9 and TRBJ2-5; D might be TRBD2 (6 bases). Gene TRBJ2-7 matches the end of the DNA better, so the J call may be wrong. Germline-derived CDR1 and CDR2 are SEHNR and FQNEAQ (reference sequence). The CDR3 runs to 15 residues. CDR3 DNA sequence: TGTGCCAGCAGCTCCACTAGCTCTTTAACCTACGAGCAGTACTTC. Translating gives CASSSTSSLTYEQYF.

Comments on this clone: Other nucleotide sequences from this sample produce the same CDR3. The rearrangement links TRBV5-1 to TRBJ2-7, with 10 bases aligning to TRBD2. Germline assignment: CDR1 SGHRS and CDR2 YFSETQ. The J segment lost 2 bases and the V segment lost 0 bases, leaving 8 bases of the junction unmatched. CDR3 length equals 17 residues. CDR3 nucleotide sequence: TGCGCCAGCAGCTTGGCCGGTCTAGCGGGAGTAGCCTACGAGCAGTACTTC. Encoded protein: CASSLAGLAGVAYEQYF.

J is TRBJ1-2 and V is TRBV27, with 7 bases that match TRBD1. Germline values: CDR1 MNHEY, CDR2 SMNVEV (reference sequence). The CDR3 totals 16 residues. With 5 bases clipped from V and 4 bases from J, the junction kept 13 bases outside the gene matches. CDR3 residues: CASSLQRTGDVYGYTF. CDR3 in DNA: TGTGCCAGCAGTCTCCAACGGACAGGAGATGTCTATGGCTACACCTTC.

V gene TRBV27 combines with J gene TRBJ2-7; TRBD2 agrees at 11 bases. The germline V gene encodes CDR1 MNHEY and CDR2 SMNVEV (reference sequence). CDR3 length: 15 amino acids. J was trimmed by 5 bases and V by 6 bases; bases with no gene match: 9. CDR3 DNA: TGTGCCAGCAGGGGGGAAATGACTAGCGGGAACGAGCAGTACTTC. As protein: CASRGEMTSGNEQYF.

The rearrangement joins TRBV19 to TRBJ2-2; unclear D gene. The CDR3 is made up of 12 amino acids. V was shortened by 8 bases and J by 5 bases, with 9 bases between the two germline ends. Germline values: CDR1 LNHDA, CDR2 SQIVND (reference sequence). This chain's CDR3 is CASRTFTGELFF. The CDR3 DNA is TGTGCCAGTCGTACATTTACCGGGGAGCTGTTTTTT. Supplemented by reference TRBV19 and TRBJ2-2, the full variable domain reads DGGITQSPKYLFRKEGQNVTLSCEQNLNHDAMYWYRQDPGQGLRLIYYSQIVNDFQKGDIAEGYSVSREKKESFPLTVTSAQKNPTAFYLCASRTFTGELFFGEGSRLTVL.

J is TRBJ1-6 and V is TRBV4-1; D is unclear. V lost 4 bases and J 0 bases, leaving 16 bases between the germline ends. The CDR3 is made up of 18 amino acids. Germline CDR1 is MGHRA and CDR2 is YSYEKL. Here the CDR3 reads CASSPTFMGSSYNSPLHF. In DNA form, the CDR3 reads TGCGCCAGCAGCCCGACATTCATGGGGAGCTCCTATAATTCACCCCTCCACTTT.

This sequence joins TRBV18 and TRBJ2-1; 7 bases line up with TRBD2. The J segment lost 8 bases and the V segment lost 2 bases, leaving 9 bases of the junction unmatched. Germline V gene lookup returns CDR1 KGHSH and CDR2 LQKENI. The CDR3 has 15 amino acids. The CDR3 region is CASSPVGRGGYEQFF. The DNA of the CDR3 is TGTGCCAGCTCACCAGTTGGGCGCGGGGGATATGAGCAGTTCTTC.

J is TRBJ2-1 and V is TRBV4-2; D is unclear. Germline loops: CDR1 LGHNA, CDR2 YNFKEQ. Trimming stripped 9 bases from V and 2 bases from J, with 11 bases between. This CDR3 contains 13 residues. In DNA, the CDR3 is TGTGCCAGTGGGCCAGCTACCTACAATGAGCAGTTCTTC. Its protein is CASGPATYNEQFF.

The chain joins TRBV30 to TRBJ2-7; D perhaps matches TRBD2 (7 bases). This CDR3 has 15 residues. Germline lookup yields CDR1 GTSNPN and CDR2 SVGIG (reference sequence). V lost 2 bases to trimming and J lost 2 bases, with 16 bases between them. CDR3 residues: CAWSPWGGRPYEQYF. The CDR3 DNA reads TGTGCCTGGAGTCCCTGGGGGGGCAGGCCCTACGAGCAGTACTTC.

This chain uses TRBV2 with TRBJ2-1; TRBD1 is a possible D gene (5 bases). With 2 bases removed from V and 5 bases from J, the gap between germline ends came to 19 bases. This CDR3 is 17 amino acids long. Germline V CDR1 and CDR2: SNHLY, FYNNEI. The CDR3 reads CASSETRTQYRNNEQFF. CDR3 nucleotide sequence: TGTGCCAGCAGTGAAACCCGGACACAATACCGTAACAATGAGCAGTTCTTC.